This T cell receptor beta chain was documented in a study of response to subunit inactivated influenza vaccine (dated 2018 in TCRdb). Turning to the overall study: Deep quantitative T cell receptor repertoire profiling was used in the study to track responses to a trivalent subunit inactivated influenza vaccine.

Here is what the overall study found, with its caveats: The authors proposed that each seasonal influenza vaccination may bring in only a limited number of new T cells.

Taken from the germline V gene (reference sequence), the CDR1 and CDR2 loops are LNHDA and SQIVND. Trimming takes 1 base from V and 7 bases from J, and the germline ends sit 8 bases apart. The CDR3, cysteine through phenylalanine, is 13 amino acids long. Solely the CDR3 DNA is kept, with 39 bases framed from the first base. Library generation was performed with RT-PCR. TCRdb names Illumina HiSeq 2500 as the instrument used. TCRdb itself trimmed the public reads at Q25 with fastp, ran MiXCR and retained productive beta chains. CDR3 protein sequences are deduplicated, and each keeps its most common genes and DNA. This sample is represented by around 570,000 distinct CDR3 sequences; 11% of them were singletons. The biggest ten clones account for 11% of the sample. Ten or more counts support this clonotype. Its antigen is currently not known. Base quality data are lacking; no much larger clone is found one base away.

The sample was also reused in another study, on T cells expressing NK-cell markers. The second source states: The TCR beta cDNA libraries were made using 5'RACE template switching, a step that added both a universal primer site and unique molecular identifiers. TCR beta-chain repertoires were profiled in sorted CD3+CD56+NKG2C+, CD3+CD56+NKG2C- and CD3+CD56-NKG2C+ T-cell subsets from eight donors. Among the eight sequenced donors, seven were HCMV-seropositive and one was HCMV-seronegative. To restrict sorting to alphabetaTCR-expressing T cells, an anti-gammadeltaTCR antibody was added in several experiments. In over five donors, the dominant CD3+CD56+NKG2C+ clonotypes were among the top 10 CD8+ clonotypes and accounted for about 1.0-7.5% of CD8+ T cells. Those dominant clonotypes were again the most abundant among CD3+CD56-NKG2C+ cells in a few donors, at about 28.3-65%. It remained unclear whether the expanded NKG2C-expressing T cell clones were specific for HCMV antigens. All eight donors whose samples were sequenced were randomly selected healthy volunteers, three of them men and five women. A commercial ELISA kit detecting HCMV-specific IgG in serum was used to determine HCMV serostatus. Ficoll density gradient centrifugation was used to isolate peripheral blood mononuclear cells from blood. For several donors, bulk peripheral blood T-cell repertoires were additionally sequenced from unsorted PBMC. Priming for cDNA synthesis came from the TCR beta constant segment, and two successive PCR amplification steps followed. Illumina HiSeq 2000/2500, MiSeq or NextSeq was used to sequence libraries as 2 x 150 bp reads. MIGEC handled demultiplexing of the reads and grouping by UMI, while MiTCR was used to assemble and quantify clonotypes. Only TCR cDNA sequences supported by at least two reads were kept to exclude erroneous sequences. The tcR package was used for downstream repertoire analysis, with clonotypes matched between fractions based on CDR3 nucleotide sequence plus V segment. VDJmatch was used to annotate antigen specificity against VDJdb, with one amino acid substitution in CDR3 permitted.

This chain is built from TRBV19 and TRBJ2-1; no confident D gene assignment can be made. Material: PBMCs from blood, obtained on the day of vaccination. The receptor was derived from a man aged 50 or older who received an inactivated influenza vaccine. Donor details come from another sample of the same person, matched by shared clones. The CDR3 reads CASSIGVLNEQFF. The bases are TGTGCCAGTAGTATAGGGGTCCTTAATGAGCAGTTCTTC.